These 27 T cell receptor beta chains originate from one sample sequenced in a study of PD-1 blockade in classical Hodgkin lymphoma. The data were produced by immunoSEQ multiplex PCR, yet TCRdb's version contains in-frame clones alone and is incomplete. The data show about 98,000 clones, roughly 89% seen once. Every patient had relapsed following autologous stem cell transplantation, and cohorts differed in brentuximab vedotin exposure. Sequencing was performed on peripheral blood mononuclear cells (PBMCs), taken at baseline. The receptors here all came from a human donor with classical Hodgkin lymphoma.

The chain is built from TRBV27 and TRBJ2-7; 10 nucleotides align to TRBD2. Germline CDR1 is MNHEY and CDR2 is SMNVEV (reference sequence). CDR3 length: 15 residues. Trimming cost V 4 bases and J 1 base; bases outside gene matches: 4. The CDR3, as DNA: TGTGCCAGCAGTTCTCCACTAGCGGGGTCCTACGAGCAGTACTTC. The encoded protein is CASSSPLAGSYEQYF.

The chain carries TRBV19 and TRBJ2-3; D unclear. Trimming removed 7 bases at V and 0 bases at J, with 8 bases between. This CDR3 spans 13 amino acids. The germline V gene has CDR1 LNHDA and CDR2 SQIVND (reference sequence). The CDR3 nucleotides read TGTGCCAGTACTTTCGCTAGCACAGATACGCAGTATTTT. Protein sequence: CASTFASTDTQYF.

The chain joins TRBV6-1 to TRBJ2-3; D may be TRBD2 (6 bases). V lost 8 bases to trimming and J lost 6 bases, with 18 bases between them. The V gene's germline CDR1 is MNHNS and CDR2 SASEGT. The CDR3 consists of 14 residues. The chain's CDR3 is CASGWGTAGDTQYF. CDR3 coding DNA: TGTGCCAGCGGTTGGGGGACGGCGGGGGATACGCAGTATTTT.

The chain joins TRBV30 to TRBJ2-1; D uncertain. Per germline, CDR1 GTSNPN and CDR2 SVGIG (reference sequence). Trimming stripped 3 bases from V and 5 bases from J, with 8 bases between. The length of the CDR3 is 12 residues. The chain's CDR3 is CAWSLFHNEQFF. The CDR3, as DNA: TGTGCCTGGAGCCTCTTTCACAATGAGCAGTTCTTC.

This chain links TRBV4-1 with TRBJ1-4; 11 bases align to TRBD1. With V trimmed by 2 bases and J by 10 bases, 9 bases remained unmatched. Per the germline V gene, CDR1 is MGHRA and CDR2 is YSYEKL. CDR3 size: 16 residues. CDR3 region: CASSQSGQGAVVKLFF. In DNA form, the CDR3 reads TGCGCCAGCAGCCAATCCGGACAGGGGGCAGTCGTAAAACTGTTTTTT.

V gene TRBV4-1 combines with J gene TRBJ2-7; possibly TRBD1 or TRBD2 for D (5 bases each). Germline V CDR1 and CDR2: MGHRA, YSYEKL. V lost 1 base to trimming and J lost 3 bases, with 16 bases between them. The CDR3 contains 16 residues. CDR3 bases: TGCGCCAGCAGCCAAGTGGGACGCAGGGATTACTACGAGCAGTACTTC. This encodes CASSQVGRRDYYEQYF.

This clone turned up a few times. This chain uses TRBV2 with TRBJ2-2; no clear D gene. From germline, CDR1 is SNHLY and CDR2 FYNNEI. The germline V and J ends were trimmed by 6 bases and 0 bases, with 8 bases remaining between them. This CDR3 spans 14 amino acids. CDR3 sequence: CASRERPNTGELFF. The DNA for the CDR3 is TGTGCCAGCAGGGAAAGACCGAACACCGGGGAGCTGTTTTTT.

The chain has TRBV10-1 and TRBJ2-1; 9 bases are a match to TRBD2. Germline V CDR1 and CDR2: WNHNN, SYGVQD (reference sequence). V lost 9 bases, J lost 9 bases, and 21 bases stayed unmatched. The length of the CDR3 is 17 residues. CDR3 DNA: TGCGCCAGACAAAGCGTCCTGGCGGGAGGGAAGATGGGTGAGCAGTTCTTC. Amino acids: CARQSVLAGGKMGEQFF.

The sample holds one count of this clone. The CDR3 reads CASSFGTDQETQYF. CDR3 bases: TGTGCCAGCAGCTTCGGGACCGATCAAGAGACCCAGTACTTC. The chain combines TRBV7-6 with TRBJ2-5; possibly TRBD1 or TRBD2 for D (5 bases each). The V end lost 3 bases, the J end lost 2 bases, and 10 bases lay between the germline ends. From germline, CDR1 is SGHVS and CDR2 FNYEAQ. The CDR3 covers 14 residues.

The rearrangement uses TRBV28 and TRBJ1-2; TRBD1 aligns across 7 bases. The CDR3 consists of 13 residues. Trimming at V came to 6 bases and at J to 4 bases, leaving 5 bases not matched to a gene. Germline V gene data show CDR1 as MDHEN and CDR2 as SYDVKM. The CDR3: CASSPGGTYGYTF. CDR3 coding DNA: TGTGCCAGCAGCCCAGGGGGGACCTATGGCTACACCTTC.

The chain couples TRBV5-4 to TRBJ1-2; possible D gene TRBD1, 6 bases. Per the germline V gene, CDR1 is SGHNT and CDR2 is YYREEE (reference sequence). The CDR3 is made up of 13 amino acids. Trimming took 2 bases from V and 6 from J, leaving 11 bases between them. The CDR3 nucleotides are TGTGCCAGCAGCTTACAGGGAGGGGATGGCTACACCTTC. Encoded protein: CASSLQGGDGYTF.

The chain has TRBV5-1 and TRBJ2-7; 8 bases are shared with TRBD2. The CDR3 runs 15 residues. The V gene's germline CDR1 is SGHRS and CDR2 YFSETQ. The V gene end was trimmed by 0 bases and the J gene end by 4 bases; junction bases not matched to a gene: 6. As DNA, the CDR3 is TGCGCCAGCAGCTTGGTGGCTAGCGGGCATTACGAGCAGTACTTC. It is translated as CASSLVASGHYEQYF.

This chain uses TRBV27 with TRBJ2-1; D remains unclear. Germline CDR1 is MNHEY and CDR2 is SMNVEV (reference sequence). The CDR3 contains 14 residues. Deletions cut 6 bases from V and 0 bases from J, with 9 bases between. The CDR3 is CASRIGSSYNEQFF. CDR3 coding DNA: TGTGCCAGCAGGATCGGTAGCTCCTACAATGAGCAGTTCTTC.

The chain links TRBV30 to TRBJ1-3; TRBD1 is a possible D gene (6 bases). This CDR3 is 13 amino acids long. CDR1 and CDR2 (germline): GTSNPN, SVGIG (reference sequence). Trimming took off 3 bases at V and 3 bases at J, with 9 bases between the two ends. In DNA, the CDR3 is TGTGCCTGGAGGAGGGGGAGTGGAAACACCATATATTTT. Protein: CAWRRGSGNTIYF.

V gene TRBV7-9 combines with J gene TRBJ2-2; D ambiguous. Germline V gene sequence: CDR1 SEHNR, CDR2 FQNEAQ (reference sequence). The CDR3 covers 15 residues. Trimming left V 5 bases short and J 4 bases short, with 14 bases between. In DNA form, the CDR3 reads TGTGCCAGCAGCCCTAACTTTCCAGGCACCGGGGAGCTGTTTTTT. It yields the protein CASSPNFPGTGELFF.

This chain links TRBV10-3 with TRBJ2-5; the D gene is possibly TRBD2 (5 bases). This CDR3 region has 13 residues. The germline V and J ends were trimmed by 7 bases and 5 bases, with 14 bases remaining between them. In germline, CDR1 is ENHRY, CDR2 SYGVKD. The CDR3: CAINPGWEETQYF. The DNA of the CDR3 is TGTGCCATCAATCCGGGGTGGGAGGAGACCCAGTACTTC.

The chain is built from TRBV13 and TRBJ2-1; D perhaps matches TRBD2 (6 bases). Germline CDR1 reads PRHDT; CDR2 reads FYEKMQ (reference sequence). Trimming took 1 base from V and 10 from J, leaving 14 bases between them. The CDR3 loop spans 14 amino acids. In DNA, the CDR3 is TGTGCCAGCAGCTTAGCGGGGCGGGGAGGAGAGCAGTTCTTC. Its translation is CASSLAGRGGEQFF.

The chain employs TRBV5-1 and TRBJ2-7, with D uncertain. Trimming took off 0 bases at V and 2 bases at J, with 6 bases between the two ends. Germline values: CDR1 SGHRS, CDR2 YFSETQ. This CDR3 has 13 residues. The chain's CDR3 is CASSLEGTYEQYF. The CDR3 bases are TGCGCCAGCAGCTTGGAAGGCACCTACGAGCAGTACTTC. Variable domain in full (rest from reference TRBV5-1 and TRBJ2-7): KAGVTQTPRYLIKTRGQQVTLSCSPISGHRSVSWYQQTPGQGLQFLFEYFSETQRNKGNFPGRFSGRQFSNSRSEMNVSTLELGDSALYLCASSLEGTYEQYFGPGTRLTVT.

In this sample, this clone turned up a few times. The rearrangement joins TRBV7-2 to TRBJ1-1, with D maybe TRBD1 (6 bases). The CDR3 is 14 residues long. Germline CDR1 reads SGHTA; CDR2 reads FQGNSA. V was pared by 1 base and J by 6 bases, with 12 bases between. The CDR3 region is CASSLVQGSAEAFF. CDR3 sequence (DNA): TGTGCCAGCAGCTTAGTCCAGGGGAGCGCTGAAGCTTTCTTT. Full variable domain (outside the CDR3, taken from reference TRBV7-2 and TRBJ1-1): GAGVSQSPSNKVTEKGKDVELRCDPISGHTALYWYRQSLGQGLEFLIYFQGNSAPDKSGLPSDRFSAERTGGSVSTLTIQRTQQEDSAVYLCASSLVQGSAEAFFGQGTRLTVV.

The chain uses TRBV19 and TRBJ2-2; the D gene is possibly TRBD2 (5 bases). The germline CDR1 and CDR2 sequences are LNHDA and SQIVND (reference sequence). The CDR3 is 14 amino acids. Trimming took 1 base from V and 5 from J, leaving 8 bases between them. Written as DNA, the CDR3 is TGTGCCAGTAGTATAGGCGGACTGACCGGGGAGCTGTTTTTT. This encodes CASSIGGLTGELFF.

The chain is built from TRBV27 and TRBJ2-1, with TRBD2 as a possible D gene (5 bases). CDR1 MNHEY and CDR2 SMNVEV come from the germline V gene (reference sequence). The ends were cut back, 6 bases at V and 8 bases at J, with 20 bases in the middle. The CDR3 totals 15 residues. The CDR3: CASSLHRGRRDEQFF. CDR3 coding DNA: TGTGCCAGCAGCCTACACCGGGGAAGACGGGATGAGCAGTTCTTC.

J is TRBJ1-4 and V is TRBV19; D is unclear. The CDR3 has 15 amino acids. CDR1 LNHDA and CDR2 SQIVND come from the germline V gene (reference sequence). V lost 3 bases and J lost 8, with 16 bases in between. CDR3 sequence reads: CASSINVGNREKLFF. CDR3 coding DNA: TGTGCCAGTAGTATTAATGTGGGTAACAGAGAAAAACTGTTTTTT.

The chain joins TRBV2 to TRBJ2-5, with a tentative D call TRBD1 (5 bases). The J call may be incorrect, as the DNA end agrees better with TRBJ2-7. Germline loops: CDR1 SNHLY, CDR2 FYNNEI. The CDR3 is 14 amino acids. The CDR3 spells CASRTLTVNYEQYF. CDR3 coding DNA: TGTGCCAGCAGGACGTTGACAGTTAACTACGAGCAGTACTTC.

The chain uses TRBV5-3 and TRBJ1-1; D gene uncertain. TRBV5-3 is marked as an open reading frame, function uncertain. With 7 bases removed from V and 5 bases from J, the gap between germline ends came to 18 bases. CDR3 length: 14 amino acids. The CDR3 sequence: CARADPTPQTEAFF. The CDR3 DNA reads as TGTGCCAGAGCCGACCCGACACCTCAGACTGAAGCTTTCTTT.

The genes are TRBV10-1 and TRBJ2-1; D possibly corresponds to TRBD1 (6 bases). Trimming left V 5 bases short and J 10 bases short, with 18 bases between. Germline CDR1 reads WNHNN; CDR2 reads SYGVQD (reference sequence). This CDR3 has 14 amino acids. CDR3 sequence reads: CASSPTNRENEQFF. Written as DNA, the CDR3 is TGCGCCAGCAGTCCAACTAACAGGGAGAACGAGCAGTTCTTC.

The rearrangement joins TRBV6-6 to TRBJ1-1; 9 nucleotides align to TRBD1. V lost 2 bases, J lost 10 bases, and 11 bases stayed unmatched. This CDR3 comprises 15 residues. Per germline, CDR1 MNHNY and CDR2 SVGAGI (reference sequence). CDR3 DNA: TGTGCCAGCAGTTACATCGGACCGGGACAGGGAGTAGCTTTCTTT. It specifies CASSYIGPGQGVAFF.

The J gene is TRBJ1-2, the V gene TRBV10-3, with D possibly TRBD1 on 6 matching bases. This CDR3 has 14 residues. V was cut by 0 bases and J by 4 bases, with 9 bases left in between. The germline CDR1 and CDR2 sequences are ENHRY and SYGVKD. This CDR3 is CAISESQGSYGYTF. DNA of the CDR3: TGTGCCATCAGTGAGTCGCAGGGGTCCTATGGCTACACCTTC.